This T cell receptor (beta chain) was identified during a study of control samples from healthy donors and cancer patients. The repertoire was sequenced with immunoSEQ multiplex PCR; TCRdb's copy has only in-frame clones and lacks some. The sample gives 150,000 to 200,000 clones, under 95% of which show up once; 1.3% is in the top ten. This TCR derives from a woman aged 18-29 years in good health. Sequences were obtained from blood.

For the CDR3, the DNA is TGTGCCAGTAGCACACAGGGGATAGGAAACTATGGCTACACCTTC. Residues: CASSTQGIGNYGYTF. The J gene is TRBJ1-2, the V gene TRBV19; 7 nucleotides align to TRBD1. V was pared by 6 bases and J by 2 bases, with 9 bases of the junction left unmatched. The CDR3 runs to 15 residues. Germline lookup yields CDR1 LNHDA and CDR2 SQIVND (reference sequence).